The 19 T cell receptor beta chains presented below share a single source sample, sequenced in a study of neurological immune-mediated disorders. Using its own MiXCR run on the 5' RACE reads, TCRdb lists one record per CDR3 protein. The sample yields approximately 50,000 distinct CDR3 sequences, about 9.4% seen once. Sequences were obtained from PBMCs. Receptors were obtained from a man aged 65 to 85 with HTLV-1-associated myelopathy (HAM/TSP).

The chain links TRBV4-1 to TRBJ2-4, with 14 bases that match TRBD2. This CDR3 has 16 residues. The ends lost 3 bases at V and 8 bases at J; junction bases unmatched: 6. Germline V gene sequence: CDR1 MGHRA, CDR2 YSYEKL. The CDR3 DNA sequence: TGCGCCAGCAGCCACGGACTAGCGGGAGGTGTGGACATTCAGTACTTC. It codes for CASSHGLAGGVDIQYF.

This clonotype was seen ten or more times. V usage is TRBV11-2 and J usage is TRBJ2-7; unclear D gene. V lost 10 bases and J lost 0, with 13 bases in between. CDR1 and CDR2 (germline): SGHAT, FQNNGV. The CDR3 runs to 13 residues. The CDR3 DNA sequence: TGTGCCACCGGACGGCCATCCTCCTACGAGCAGTACTTC. This encodes CATGRPSSYEQYF.

Only one count was recorded for this clonotype. A much more abundant neighbour one base away suggests this may be a read error. V and J are TRBV7-3 and TRBJ2-5; D is ambiguous. The germline V gene has CDR1 SGHTA and CDR2 FQGTGA. This CDR3 is 15 amino acids long. CDR3 DNA sequence: TGTGCCAGCAGCTTAAGACCGGCGGTAGGCGAGATCCAGTACTTC. Its protein product is CASSLRPAVGEIQYF. The whole variable domain, remainder taken from reference TRBV7-3 and TRBJ2-5, is GAGVSQTPSNKVTEKGKYVELRCDPISGHTALYWYRQSLGQGPEFLIYFQGTGAADDSGLPNDRFFAVRPEGSVSTLKIQRTERGDSAVYLCASSLRPAVGEIQYFGPGTRLLVL.

This clonotype has ten or more counts. The chain combines TRBV6-5 with TRBJ1-2, with D perhaps TRBD1 (5 bases). This CDR3 contains 14 residues. Germline lookup yields CDR1 MNHEY and CDR2 SVGAGI. V dropped 1 base and J dropped 0 bases, with 6 bases sitting between them. DNA for the CDR3: TGTGCCAGCAGTTACTGGGGGTCTAACTATGGCTACACCTTC. It translates to CASSYWGSNYGYTF.

In its sample, this clonotype was seen many times. The gene calls are TRBV6-5 and TRBJ2-3; D possibly corresponds to TRBD1 (6 bases). V was shortened by 7 bases and J by 6 bases, with 14 bases between the two germline ends. The CDR3 runs to 13 residues. The germline gives CDR1 MNHEY, CDR2 SVGAGI. Here the CDR3 reads CASKDTGMDTQYF. DNA for the CDR3: TGTGCCAGCAAGGATACAGGGATGGATACGCAGTATTTT.

This clonotype appeared many times. The V call is TRBV5-1, the J call TRBJ2-5; 10 bases line up with TRBD2. The CDR3 is 17 amino acids. Germline loops: CDR1 SGHRS, CDR2 YFSETQ. Trimming removed 1 base from V and 5 bases from J; junction bases left unmatched: 11. CDR3 bases: TGCGCCAGCAGCTTGAAGCCTCTAGCGGGAGACCTGGAGACCCAGTACTTC. Translated, it gives CASSLKPLAGDLETQYF.

This clonotype was counted many times. The chain combines TRBV27 with TRBJ2-1; no firm D call. Germline lookup yields CDR1 MNHEY and CDR2 SMNVEV (reference sequence). V lost 4 bases and J 2 bases, leaving 12 bases between the germline ends. The CDR3 spans 15 residues. The CDR3 region has the DNA TGTGCCAGCAGTTCTAGAGTACCCACCTACAATGAGCAGTTCTTC. Its translation is CASSSRVPTYNEQFF.

There are many counts of this clonotype. V and J are TRBV12-3 or TRBV12-4 and TRBJ2-7; 9 positions match TRBD2. Trimming removed 9 bases from V and 5 bases from J; junction bases left unmatched: 17. The CDR3 length is 16 residues. The CDR3 DNA follows: TGTGCCAGTTCCCGGTCATTAGTTAGCGGGAGCAACGAGCAGTACTTC. Protein: CASSRSLVSGSNEQYF.

This clonotype has more than one count but fewer than ten. This chain links TRBV6-1 with TRBJ2-5; D remains ambiguous. The CDR3 spans 12 residues. The germline gives CDR1 MNHNS, CDR2 SASEGT. Trimming left V 4 bases short and J 6 bases short, with 9 bases between. CDR3 sequence reads: CASSVAAKTQYF. The CDR3 nucleotides are TGTGCCAGCAGTGTGGCGGCGAAGACCCAGTACTTC.

This clonotype was observed many times. The rearrangement uses TRBV20-1 and TRBJ1-4; 11 bases are shared with TRBD1. The V segment lost 5 bases and the J segment 9 bases; nucleotides outside the gene matches: 5. The V gene's germline CDR1 is DFQATT and CDR2 SNEGSKA (reference sequence). The CDR3 sequence is 13 residues long. CDR3 protein: CSAGDRGRQKLFF. CDR3 bases: TGCAGTGCTGGGGACAGGGGGAGGCAAAAACTGTTTTTT.

Ten or more counts support this clonotype. Possible read error: a much larger clone is one base away. The V gene is TRBV28, the J gene TRBJ2-1; perhaps TRBD2 as D (10 bases). Germline values: CDR1 MDHEN, CDR2 SYDVKM. Trimming pared 6 bases from V and 5 bases from J, leaving 23 bases between. The CDR3 consists of 17 residues. CDR3 protein: CASRGQGPAGGDNEQFF. DNA of the CDR3: TGTGCCAGCAGAGGACAGGGGCCAGCGGGAGGGGACAATGAGCAGTTCTTC. The entire variable domain, with the rest obtained from reference TRBV28 and TRBJ2-1, is as follows: DVKVTQSSRYLVKRTGEKVFLECVQDMDHENMFWYRQDPGLGLRLIYFSYDVKMKEKGDIPEGYSVSREKKERFSLILESASTNQTSMYLCASRGQGPAGGDNEQFFGPGTRLTVL.

This clonotype was picked up many times. The chain is built from TRBV18 and TRBJ1-2; a weak D match, TRBD1 (6 bases). Trimming left V 3 bases short and J 10 bases short, with 12 bases between. The CDR3 runs to 12 residues. Germline values: CDR1 KGHSH, CDR2 LQKENI. CDR3 region: CASSPRQVPYTF. The CDR3 DNA reads as TGTGCCAGCTCACCGCGACAGGTCCCCTACACCTTC.

In this sample, this clonotype turned up many times. J is TRBJ2-3 and V is TRBV27; perhaps TRBD2 as D (5 bases). The length of the CDR3 is 14 residues. Germline V gene lookup returns CDR1 MNHEY and CDR2 SMNVEV (reference sequence). V was cut by 1 base and J by 3 bases, with 8 bases left in between. The CDR3 protein is CASSLFGVTDTQYF. CDR3 bases: TGTGCCAGCAGTTTATTCGGGGTAACAGATACGCAGTATTTT.

This clonotype was picked up many times. The chain employs TRBV5-1 and TRBJ2-2; D gene unclear. Germline V gene data show CDR1 as SGHRS and CDR2 as YFSETQ. The CDR3 has 14 amino acids. V gave up 7 bases and J gave up 1 base, with 11 bases separating them. In DNA form, the CDR3 reads TGCGCCAGCGGCACCGGTGGGAACACCGGGGAGCTGTTTTTT. Protein: CASGTGGNTGELFF.

In this sample, this clonotype turned up many times. J is TRBJ2-7 and V is TRBV5-1; 8 nucleotides align to TRBD2. Trimming took 4 bases from V and 4 from J; bases not matched to a gene: 7. The CDR3 is 14 amino acids. Germline V gene sequence: CDR1 SGHRS, CDR2 YFSETQ. The CDR3 loop is CASSPRGGAYEQYF. The CDR3 DNA is TGCGCCAGCAGCCCCCGGGGGGGCGCTTACGAGCAGTACTTC. The full variable domain, its missing parts supplied by reference TRBV5-1 and TRBJ2-7, is KAGVTQTPRYLIKTRGQQVTLSCSPISGHRSVSWYQQTPGQGLQFLFEYFSETQRNKGNFPGRFSGRQFSNSRSEMNVSTLELGDSALYLCASSPRGGAYEQYFGPGTRLTVT.

This clonotype was recorded many times. This chain links TRBV28 with TRBJ2-3, with D possibly TRBD1 on 6 matching bases. This CDR3 spans 14 amino acids. V lost 5 bases and J 4 bases, leaving 13 bases between the germline ends. In germline, CDR1 is MDHEN, CDR2 SYDVKM. This CDR3 reads CASSVTGYPDTQYF. The DNA for the CDR3 is TGTGCCAGCAGTGTCACAGGGTACCCAGATACGCAGTATTTT.

In this sample, this clonotype is medium-sized (0.01 to 0.1%). V and J are TRBV6-1 and TRBJ1-2; 8 bases agree with TRBD1. Per the germline V gene, CDR1 is MNHNS and CDR2 is SASEGT. This CDR3 region has 13 residues. Trimming removed 3 bases from V and 5 bases from J; junction bases left unmatched: 2. DNA for the CDR3: TGTGCCAGCAGTGAGCAGGGGGCTTATGGCTACACCTTC. Translating gives CASSEQGAYGYTF.

This clonotype occurred many times. This sequence joins TRBV20-1 and TRBJ2-1, with 12 positions matching TRBD2. Germline CDR1 reads DFQATT; CDR2 reads SNEGSKA (reference sequence). The CDR3 has 15 amino acids. V dropped 5 bases and J dropped 7; count of bases not matched to a gene: 9. The CDR3 DNA follows: TGCAGTGCTGAACGGCCTAGCGGGAGGGCGAATGAGCAGTTCTTC. It codes for CSAERPSGRANEQFF.

The J gene is TRBJ2-5, the V gene TRBV7-2; no reliable D call. The CDR3 totals 11 residues. CDR1 and CDR2 (germline): SGHTA, FQGNSA. The V end lost 6 bases, the J end lost 5 bases, and 7 bases lay between the germline ends. As DNA, the CDR3 is TGTGCCAGCAGTATTGGGGAGACCCAGTACTTC. Its translation is CASSIGETQYF.